These 9 T cell receptor beta chains came from one sample sequenced in a study of PD-1 blockade in classical Hodgkin lymphoma. Exposure to brentuximab vedotin varied, and each patient had relapsed following autologous stem cell transplantation. Sequencing used immunoSEQ multiplex PCR; TCRdb keeps in-frame clones, though not all of them. Of 25,000 to 30,000 clones in the sample, 70% are singletons; the top ten hold roughly a quarter. This material consisted of peripheral blood mononuclear cells (PBMCs), taken before the second cycle of nivolumab. These receptors all stem from a human donor with classical Hodgkin lymphoma.

The chain uses TRBV28 and TRBJ1-1; D is unclear. Trimming took 6 bases from V and 1 from J, leaving 9 bases between them. CDR3 size: 13 residues. The germline CDR1 and CDR2 sequences are MDHEN and SYDVKM. For the CDR3, the DNA is TGTGCCAGCAGCGGAAGTAGGAACACTGAAGCTTTCTTT. Its protein product is CASSGSRNTEAFF.

This clone was seen just once. This chain uses TRBV19 with TRBJ1-5, with D possibly TRBD1 on 5 matching bases. The V end was cut by 3 bases, the J end by 6 bases, with 15 bases between. The CDR3 covers 15 residues. CDR1 LNHDA and CDR2 SQIVND come from the germline V gene (reference sequence). The CDR3 loop is CASSILGQGSQPQHF. The CDR3 region has the DNA TGTGCCAGTAGTATTTTAGGGCAGGGAAGTCAGCCCCAGCATTTT. Using reference TRBV19 and TRBJ1-5 for the parts outside the CDR3, the full variable domain is DGGITQSPKYLFRKEGQNVTLSCEQNLNHDAMYWYRQDPGQGLRLIYYSQIVNDFQKGDIAEGYSVSREKKESFPLTVTSAQKNPTAFYLCASSILGQGSQPQHFGDGTRLSIL.

The rearrangement links TRBV7-2 to TRBJ2-2, with TRBD2 identical over 7 bases. Trimming removed 5 bases from V and 4 bases from J; junction bases left unmatched: 7. The CDR3 extends over 15 amino acids. CDR1 is SGHTA and CDR2 is FQGNSA in the germline V gene. CDR3 coding DNA: TGTGCCAGCAGCATCGGGGGGTCTAGCACCGGGGAGCTGTTTTTT. This sequence encodes CASSIGGSSTGELFF. The full variable domain, with the rest looked up from reference TRBV7-2 and TRBJ2-2, is GAGVSQSPSNKVTEKGKDVELRCDPISGHTALYWYRQSLGQGLEFLIYFQGNSAPDKSGLPSDRFSAERTGGSVSTLTIQRTQQEDSAVYLCASSIGGSSTGELFFGEGSRLTVL.

This chain uses TRBV19 with TRBJ1-1; D not resolved. Trimming removed 6 bases at V and 13 bases at J, with 21 bases between. In germline, CDR1 is LNHDA, CDR2 SQIVND (reference sequence). The CDR3 runs to 13 residues. DNA for the CDR3: TGTGCCAGTAGCCAATTAGCGGGTCTTCAGGTTTTCTTT. Encoded protein: CASSQLAGLQVFF.

CDR3 nucleotides: TGTGCCAGCAGTTACGGTACCACTGGGGCCAACGTCCTGACTTTC. This codes for CASSYGTTGANVLTF. This chain connects TRBV6-5 to TRBJ2-6, with D hard to call. The CDR3 sequence is 15 residues long. The germline V gene has CDR1 MNHEY and CDR2 SVGAGI. V was trimmed by 2 bases and J by 2 bases, leaving 7 bases between them.

V is TRBV18 and J is TRBJ2-7, with D possibly TRBD1 on 5 matching bases. Germline CDR1 reads KGHSH; CDR2 reads LQKENI. The ends were cut back, 2 bases at V and 0 bases at J, with 11 bases in the middle. This CDR3 has 15 residues. CDR3 bases: TGTGCCAGCTCACCAACGGACACGCGCTCCTACGAGCAGTACTTC. Its protein is CASSPTDTRSYEQYF.

The chain combines TRBV18 with TRBJ2-3; D is undetermined. The CDR3 sequence is 13 residues long. CDR1 KGHSH and CDR2 LQKENI come from the germline V gene. The V gene lost 1 base and the J gene lost 2 bases, with 4 bases spanning the gap. For the CDR3, the DNA is TGTGCCAGCTCACCACTTCCCACAGATACGCAGTATTTT. Translating it yields CASSPLPTDTQYF.

This clone was found a few times. The gene calls are TRBV14 and TRBJ2-7; D is perhaps TRBD1 (5 bases). Germline V CDR1 and CDR2: SGHDN, FVKESK. Trimming shortened V by 4 bases and J by 7 bases, and 11 bases separated the two germline ends. This CDR3 has 12 residues. The CDR3 loop reads CASSRGVGEQYV. CDR3 DNA sequence: TGTGCCAGCAGCCGGGGCGTCGGGGAGCAGTACGTC.

This chain joins TRBV5-1 and TRBJ2-5; D gene uncertain. The V end lost 0 bases, the J end lost 5 bases, and 11 bases lay between the germline ends. The CDR3 runs 14 residues. Germline V gene lookup returns CDR1 SGHRS and CDR2 YFSETQ. As DNA, the CDR3 is TGCGCCAGCAGCTTGGTGGGCGGTGAGGAGACCCAGTACTTC. This sequence encodes CASSLVGGEETQYF. Drawing the rest from reference TRBV5-1 and TRBJ2-5, the complete variable domain is KAGVTQTPRYLIKTRGQQVTLSCSPISGHRSVSWYQQTPGQGLQFLFEYFSETQRNKGNFPGRFSGRQFSNSRSEMNVSTLELGDSALYLCASSLVGGEETQYFGPGTRLLVL.